Sequencing of this T cell receptor beta chain was carried out in a study of CXCR3-negative and CXCR3-positive naive CD8 T cells. UMI-labeled TRB cDNA libraries were prepared by 5' RACE. One entry per CDR3 protein, without DNA, is what TCRdb gives after re-calling the 5' RACE reads. The table for this sample gives over 100,000 distinct CDR3 sequences. From germline, CDR1 is SEHNR and CDR2 FQNEAQ (reference sequence). The CDR3 is 15 residues long. The CD45RO-CCR7+CD27+CD95- phenotype denoted naive CD8+ T cells. Sample: naive CXCR3- CD8+ T cells from blood. Documented subset: CD45RO-CCR7+CD27+CD95- naive CD8+ T cells lacking CXCR3 (TNR3-). The source of this sequence is a human donor in good health. Some clones in this sample may be carry-over from other donors' samples. This chain links TRBV7-9 with TRBJ1-1; the D call from TCRdb, TRBD1, cannot be confirmed without DNA. CDR3 amino acids: CASSPPDRVNTEAFF. Using reference TRBV7-9 and TRBJ1-1 for the parts outside the CDR3, the full variable domain is DTGVSQNPRHKITKRGQNVTFRCDPISEHNRLYWYRQTLGQGPEFLTYFQNEAQLEKSRLLSDRFSAERPKGSFSTLEIQRTEQGDSAMYLCASSPPDRVNTEAFFGQGTRLTVV.